The 5 T cell receptor beta chains listed next were all sequenced from one sample in a study of neurological immune-mediated disorders. TCRdb processed the 5' RACE reads anew with MiXCR; each CDR3 protein has one entry. The repertoire holds about 30,000 distinct CDR3 sequences, more than 14% seen once, with 25% to 30% in the top ten. Sequenced material: PBMCs. Receptor source: a man aged 65 to 85 in good health.

This clonotype was seen at least ten times. V is TRBV2 and J is TRBJ1-5; D remains unclear. Germline CDR1 SNHLY, CDR2 FYNNEI. V lost 7 bases to trimming and J lost 2 bases, with 12 bases between them. The CDR3 loop spans 14 amino acids. The CDR3 protein is CASKGVFRNQPQHF. CDR3 nucleotides: TGTGCCAGCAAGGGAGTTTTTCGCAATCAGCCCCAGCATTTT.

This clonotype was seen only a few times. V and J are TRBV28 and TRBJ2-3; tentatively, D is TRBD2 (5 bases). The V gene lost 1 base and the J gene lost 0 bases, with 11 bases spanning the gap. This CDR3 is built from 16 residues. Per germline, CDR1 MDHEN and CDR2 SYDVKM. The CDR3 bases are TGTGCCAGCAGTTTATTAGCTCGGACTAGCACAGATACGCAGTATTTT. Translation gives CASSLLARTSTDTQYF.

There are many counts of this clonotype. CDR3 residues: CASSGSAGYSYEQYF. As DNA, the CDR3 is TGCGCCAGCAGCGGTTCGGCAGGCTACTCCTACGAGCAGTACTTC. The rearrangement links TRBV5-1 to TRBJ2-7; no clear D gene. This CDR3 region has 15 residues. Germline assignment: CDR1 SGHRS and CDR2 YFSETQ. The V end was cut by 4 bases, the J end by 0 bases, with 14 bases between.

This clonotype has at least ten counts. V and J are TRBV7-2 and TRBJ2-1, with D possibly being TRBD2 (6 bases). Per the germline V gene, CDR1 is SGHTA and CDR2 is FQGNSA. Trimming took 5 bases from V and 9 from J, leaving 20 bases between them. This CDR3 is built from 15 residues. The CDR3 protein is CASSDQGFAEGEQFF. CDR3 nucleotides: TGTGCCAGCAGCGACCAGGGTTTCGCGGAGGGTGAGCAGTTCTTC.

The V call is TRBV10-2, the J call TRBJ2-7; TRBD1 agrees at 12 bases. V lost 9 bases and J lost 0; bases outside the gene matches: 18. The germline V gene encodes CDR1 WSHSY and CDR2 SAAADI. The CDR3 length is 19 residues. CDR3 sequence: CASSGRRDRGQISSYEQYF. Here the CDR3 DNA reads TGCGCCAGTTCGGGGCGCCGGGACAGGGGGCAAATCAGCTCCTACGAGCAGTACTTC.